This is a list of T cell receptor beta chains from one sample in a study of blood T cell repertoires in COVID-19. TCRdb's table, derived via immunoSEQ multiplex PCR, lists solely in-frame clones and lacks some. Here the sample spans about 87,000 clones, around 84% being singletons. The sample taken for sequencing was peripheral blood. The receptors originated from a man aged 35-49 years with acute or convalescent COVID-19. CDR3s include the opening cysteine and the closing phenylalanine or tryptophan. Fields, in order: V gene, clone size, D gene, J gene, CDR3 DNA, CDR3 protein. The D gene is left open where the match is weak. Only some rows state a clone size, as once, few, many or a class for expanded clones.

>TRBV4-1|.|TRBD1|TRBJ1-5
TGCGCCAGCAGCCTCCAGGACAGGGGGCAACAGCCCCAGCATTTT
CASSLQDRGQQPQHF
>TRBV6-5|.|.|TRBJ1-5
TGTGCCGGGGCACAGGGCTATAGCAATCAGCCCCAGCATTTT
CAGAQGYSNQPQHF
>TRBV4-1|.|TRBD2|TRBJ2-7
TGCGCCAGCAGCCAGGGACTAGCGGGGGTTTCCTACGAGCAGTACTTC
CASSQGLAGVSYEQYF
>TRBV7-9|.|TRBD1|TRBJ1-1
TGTGCCAGCAGCGTCGACAGGGGGAACACTGAAGCTTTCTTT
CASSVDRGNTEAFF
>TRBV12-3/TRBV12-4|once|.|TRBJ1-4
TGTGCCAGCAGTTTAGAGGGGGAGGAAAAACTGTTTTTT
CASSLEGEEKLFF
>TRBV29-1|.|.|TRBJ2-1
TGCAGCGCCGAGGAGGGTTTCAATGAGCAGTTCTTC
CSAEEGFNEQFF
>TRBV5-4|.|.|TRBJ2-1
TGTGCCAGCAGCTCCACAGGGTATGATCAGTTCTTC
CASSSTGYDQFF
>TRBV5-1|.|.|TRBJ2-1
TGCGCCAGCAGACGGGCAGGGGCGAACAATGAGCAGTTCTTC
CASRRAGANNEQFF
>TRBV27|.|TRBD2|TRBJ2-4
TGTGCCAGCAGTCCTCTGGGACTAGCGTCCGACATTCAGTACTTC
CASSPLGLASDIQYF
>TRBV6-2/TRBV6-3|.|TRBD1|TRBJ1-5
TGTGCCAGCAGTGCTAGACAGGGGATCTCCCATAGCAATCAGCCCCAGCATTTT
CASSARQGISHSNQPQHF
>TRBV13|few|.|TRBJ2-7
TGTGCCAGCAGCTCGGCGGGTTCCTACGAGCAGTACTTC
CASSSAGSYEQYF